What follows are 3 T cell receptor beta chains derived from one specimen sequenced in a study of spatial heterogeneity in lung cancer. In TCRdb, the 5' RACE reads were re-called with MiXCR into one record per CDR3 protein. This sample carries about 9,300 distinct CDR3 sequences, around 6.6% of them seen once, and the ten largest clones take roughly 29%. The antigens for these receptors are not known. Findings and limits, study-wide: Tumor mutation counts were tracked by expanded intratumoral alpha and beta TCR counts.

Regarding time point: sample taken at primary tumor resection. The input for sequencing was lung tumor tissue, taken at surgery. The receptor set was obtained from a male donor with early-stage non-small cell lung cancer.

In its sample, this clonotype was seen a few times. This CDR3 is CASSLLSKNIQYF. CDR3 bases: TGTGCCAGCAGTTTATTAAGCAAAAACATTCAGTACTTC. This sequence joins TRBV27 and TRBJ2-4; D unresolved. This CDR3 has 13 amino acids. The V gene's germline CDR1 is MNHEY and CDR2 SMNVEV (reference sequence). V lost 1 base, J lost 3 bases, and 4 bases lay in between.

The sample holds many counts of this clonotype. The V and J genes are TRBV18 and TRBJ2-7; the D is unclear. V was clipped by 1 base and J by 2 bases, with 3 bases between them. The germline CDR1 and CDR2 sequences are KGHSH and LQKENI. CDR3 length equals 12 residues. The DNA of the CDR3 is TGTGCCAGCTCACCACAAACCTACGAGCAGTACTTC. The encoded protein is CASSPQTYEQYF.

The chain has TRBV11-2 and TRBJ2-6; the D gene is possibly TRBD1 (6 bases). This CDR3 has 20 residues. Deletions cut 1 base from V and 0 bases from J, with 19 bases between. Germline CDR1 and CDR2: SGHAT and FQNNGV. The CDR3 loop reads CASSLVRFSSGVSGANVLTF. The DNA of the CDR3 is TGTGCCAGCAGCTTAGTTAGGTTCTCTTCAGGGGTCTCTGGGGCCAACGTCCTGACTTTC. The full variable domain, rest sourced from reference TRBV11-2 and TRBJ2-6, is EAGVAQSPRYKIIEKRQSVAFWCNPISGHATLYWYQQILGQGPKLLIQFQNNGVVDDSQLPKDRFSAERLKGVDSTLKIQPAKLEDSAVYLCASSLVRFSSGVSGANVLTFGAGSRLTVL.